Listed here are 9 T cell receptor beta chains from one sample, sequenced in a study of cytomegalovirus exposure and HLA in healthy donors. 60 Vbeta and 13 Jbeta primers were used in PCR. Profiling relied on immunoSEQ multiplex PCR, and the TCRdb table lists in-frame clones only, not all of them. The sample records 150,000 to 200,000 clones, about 81% being singletons. Sequences were obtained from PBMCs. These receptors were collected from a girl aged 10-17 years in good health and CMV-seropositive.

The gene calls are TRBV28 and TRBJ1-2; 7 bases agree with TRBD1. The germline V gene encodes CDR1 MDHEN and CDR2 SYDVKM. The CDR3 length is 13 residues. Trimming took 6 bases from V and 8 from J; bases not matched to a gene: 9. The CDR3 loop is CASRRGGGGGYTF. The CDR3 DNA follows: TGTGCCAGCAGGCGGGGTGGAGGGGGCGGCTACACCTTC.

This chain links TRBV7-6 with TRBJ2-7; 10 positions match TRBD1. CDR3 length equals 15 residues. Germline-derived CDR1 and CDR2 are SGHVS and FNYEAQ. The ends lost 3 bases at V and 3 bases at J; junction bases unmatched: 5. CDR3 DNA sequence: TGTGCCAGCAGCTTGGGACAGGGGCTTGTCTACGAGCAGTACTTC. It yields the protein CASSLGQGLVYEQYF. Supplemented by reference TRBV7-6 and TRBJ2-7, the full variable domain reads GAGVSQSPRYKVTKRGQDVALRCDPISGHVSLYWYRQALGQGPEFLTYFNYEAQQDKSGLPNDRFSAERPEGSISTLTIQRTEQRDSAMYRCASSLGQGLVYEQYFGPGTRLTVT.

This clone appeared a single time. V is TRBV7-2 and J is TRBJ1-4, with 8 bases identical to TRBD1. J lost 7 bases, V lost 2 bases, and 9 bases had no gene match. The CDR3 runs to 16 residues. CDR1 is SGHTA and CDR2 is FQGNSA in the germline V gene. In nucleotides, the CDR3 is TGTGCCAGCAGCTTAAGAGGGGGAGGGACAGGTGAAAAACTGTTTTTT. This gives the protein CASSLRGGGTGEKLFF.

The rearrangement links TRBV28 to TRBJ1-5; the D gene is possibly TRBD1 (6 bases). V dropped 1 base and J dropped 4 bases, with 14 bases sitting between them. Germline CDR1 reads MDHEN; CDR2 reads SYDVKM. The CDR3 has 16 residues. DNA of the CDR3: TGTGCCAGCAGTTTATTAGAGCTACAGGGAAATCAGCCCCAGCATTTT. Its translation is CASSLLELQGNQPQHF.

The rearrangement joins TRBV9 to TRBJ2-1; TRBD2 agrees at 9 bases. CDR1 and CDR2 (germline): SGDLS, YYNGEE. The CDR3 consists of 17 residues. The V segment lost 0 bases and the J segment 0 bases; nucleotides outside the gene matches: 4. The CDR3 reads CASSVEPSGVSYNEQFF. CDR3 bases: TGTGCCAGCAGCGTAGAGCCTAGCGGGGTCTCCTACAATGAGCAGTTCTTC.

CDR3 loop: CASSYPDSDEQFF. In DNA form, the CDR3 reads TGTGCCAGCAGCTACCCCGACAGCGATGAGCAGTTCTTC. This chain links TRBV11-3 with TRBJ2-1, with a possible D match to TRBD1 (5 bases). Germline V gene sequence: CDR1 SGHNT, CDR2 YENEEA. The CDR3 spans 13 residues. V was clipped by 4 bases and J by 8 bases, with 12 bases between them.

This clone was observed a single time. J is TRBJ1-3 and V is TRBV9, with 9 bases fitting TRBD1. CDR1 is SGDLS and CDR2 is YYNGEE in the germline V gene. CDR3 length: 18 residues. The J segment lost 0 bases and the V segment lost 6 bases, leaving 13 bases of the junction unmatched. The CDR3 region has the DNA TGTGCCAGCACCGGGGACCGGGACAGGGCCTTCTCTGGAAACACCATATATTTT. Protein: CASTGDRDRAFSGNTIYF.

CDR3 protein: CASSQAVMNTEAFF. The CDR3 DNA sequence: TGCGCCAGCAGCCAGGCCGTTATGAACACTGAAGCTTTCTTT. This sequence joins TRBV4-1 and TRBJ1-1; D gene uncertain. Trimming left V 3 bases short and J 0 bases short, with 8 bases between. The CDR3 is 14 amino acids. Germline CDR1 reads MGHRA; CDR2 reads YSYEKL.

The genes are TRBV14 and TRBJ1-1, with D uncertain. Trimming took off 0 bases at V and 5 bases at J, with 16 bases between the two ends. Germline values: CDR1 SGHDN, CDR2 FVKESK. There are 16 residues in the CDR3. The CDR3 DNA sequence: TGTGCCAGCAGCCAAGATAGGTGGGGTCGAGGGACTGAAGCTTTCTTT. Translated: CASSQDRWGRGTEAFF.